The 14 T cell receptor beta chains below come from one sample, sequenced in a study of T cells in Graves' hyperthyroidism and ophthalmopathy. The source material, RNA transcripts, was used to amplify TCR beta CDR3 regions. Researchers ran a first-round RT-PCR on the TCR CDR3 using the HTBI primer set. From the multiplex PCR reads, TCRdb called clonotypes with MiXCR, one entry per CDR3 protein. Altogether hundreds of thousands of distinct CDR3 sequences are present, about 16% being singletons, with the ten largest covering roughly 19%. Sample: blood. These TCRs come from a woman aged 60-70 years with Graves' ophthalmopathy.

This clonotype was observed at least ten times. The chain carries TRBV9 and TRBJ2-7; D is undetermined. The V end lost 0 bases, the J end lost 0 bases, and 7 bases lay between the germline ends. This CDR3 region has 14 residues. The germline CDR1 and CDR2 sequences are SGDLS and YYNGEE. Written as DNA, the CDR3 is TGTGCCAGCAGCGTAGGCCGATTCTCCTACGAGCAGTACTTC. Protein product: CASSVGRFSYEQYF.

This clonotype was counted ten times or more. V usage is TRBV28 and J usage is TRBJ2-7; possibly TRBD1 for D (5 bases). Germline CDR1 and CDR2: MDHEN and SYDVKM. V was trimmed by 3 bases and J by 5 bases, leaving 11 bases between them. The CDR3 sequence is 13 residues long. Here the CDR3 reads CASSFPWGDEQYF. Here the CDR3 DNA reads TGTGCCAGCAGTTTTCCTTGGGGCGACGAGCAGTACTTC.

This clonotype came up many times. V usage is TRBV3-1 and J usage is TRBJ2-7, with TRBD1 as a possible D gene (5 bases). Germline CDR1 and CDR2: LGHDT and YNNKEL (reference sequence). This CDR3 spans 15 amino acids. The V end lost 1 base, the J end lost 0 bases, and 10 bases lay between the germline ends. The CDR3 bases are TGTGCCAGCAGCCAAGCTTCTCAGGGCTCCTACGAGCAGTACTTC. Amino acid sequence: CASSQASQGSYEQYF.

The chain carries TRBV4-2 and TRBJ1-5, with D perhaps matching TRBD1 (5 bases). V was cut by 5 bases and J by 1 base, with 15 bases left in between. CDR1 LGHNA and CDR2 YNFKEQ come from the germline V gene. The CDR3 spans 16 residues. The CDR3 here is CASSSYAGASNQPQHF. The CDR3, as DNA: TGTGCCAGCAGCTCCTACGCCGGGGCAAGCAATCAGCCCCAGCATTTT.

Turning to this clonotype: This may be a read error: a much more frequent sequence differs by one nucleotide. The rearrangement joins TRBV25-1 to TRBJ2-3; a possible D gene is TRBD2 (6 bases). This CDR3 is built from 17 residues. Germline V CDR1 and CDR2: MGHDK, SYGVNS. The CDR3 protein is CASSELPGRGGTGTQYF. CDR3 sequence (DNA): TGTGCCAGCAGTGAACTCCCAGGGCGGGGCGGCACAGGTACGCAGTATTTT.

There are many counts of this clonotype. V gene TRBV6-2 or TRBV6-3 combines with J gene TRBJ2-7; 10 bases match TRBD2. The CDR3 has 15 amino acids. V was clipped by 2 bases and J by 3 bases; unmatched bases: 4. Germline-derived CDR1 and CDR2 are MNHEY and SVGEGT. CDR3 coding DNA: TGTGCCAGCAGTTACCTAGCGGGAGCGGACTACGAGCAGTACTTC. Translation: CASSYLAGADYEQYF.

This clonotype was picked up many times. The V gene is TRBV6-1, the J gene TRBJ2-5; D is uncertain. The germline V and J ends were trimmed by 5 bases and 4 bases, with 14 bases remaining between them. CDR3 size: 14 residues. Germline V CDR1 and CDR2: MNHNS, SASEGT. CDR3 in DNA: TGTGCCAGCAGTCCCGTGCCTCCACCAGAGACCCAGTACTTC. Amino acids: CASSPVPPPETQYF.

This clonotype was observed many times. V usage is TRBV24-1 and J usage is TRBJ1-2; D is ambiguous. V lost 0 bases, J lost 5 bases, and 12 bases lay in between. Germline-derived CDR1 and CDR2 are KGHDR and SFDVKD. The CDR3 is 15 residues long. CDR3 residues: CATSDLRSRIYGYTF. CDR3 bases: TGTGCCACCAGTGATTTGCGTTCCAGGATTTATGGCTACACCTTC.

The J gene is TRBJ1-4, the V gene TRBV28, with D possibly TRBD1 on 5 matching bases. The CDR3 spans 15 residues. V lost 5 bases, J lost 2 bases, and 12 bases lay in between. Germline V gene sequence: CDR1 MDHEN, CDR2 SYDVKM. The DNA of the CDR3 is TGTGCCAGCAGTACCTCAGGGAGCACTAATGAAAAACTGTTTTTT. Translating it yields CASSTSGSTNEKLFF.

This clonotype was found a few times. The rearrangement links TRBV28 to TRBJ1-1; a possible D gene is TRBD1 (5 bases). CDR3 size: 14 residues. V was pared by 7 bases and J by 5 bases, with 17 bases between. Germline-derived CDR1 and CDR2 are MDHEN and SYDVKM. CDR3 loop: CASMGGEGKTEAFF. DNA of the CDR3: TGTGCCAGCATGGGAGGGGAAGGAAAAACTGAAGCTTTCTTT.

This clonotype turned up a few times. The junction departs from germline at one end; a sequencing error may be responsible. The V and J genes are TRBV18 and TRBJ2-1, with TRBD1 matching over 8 bases. This CDR3 is built from 14 residues. The germline V gene encodes CDR1 KGHSH and CDR2 LQKENI. The CDR3, as DNA: TGCGCCAGCTCACCATACCAGGGGGCCGATGAGCAGTTCTTC. Translated: CASSPYQGADEQFF.

This clonotype was seen many times. The chain combines TRBV12-5 with TRBJ2-2; D is possibly TRBD2 (6 bases). The CDR3 totals 17 residues. CDR1 LGHNT and CDR2 FRNRAP come from the germline V gene. V gave up 7 bases and J gave up 0 bases, with 18 bases separating them. This CDR3 is CASAPGQLAPNTGELFF. As DNA, the CDR3 is TGTGCTAGTGCCCCTGGCCAGCTAGCGCCGAACACCGGGGAGCTGTTTTTT.

This clonotype was detected many times. V is TRBV11-3 and J is TRBJ2-3; D is uncertain. Germline CDR1 is SGHNT and CDR2 is YENEEA. This CDR3 has 13 amino acids. The V and J ends lost 5 bases and 4 bases respectively, with 10 bases between them. The CDR3 loop is CASSARAPDTQYF. CDR3 sequence (DNA): TGTGCCAGCAGCGCAAGAGCCCCAGATACGCAGTATTTT.

Many counts were recorded for this clonotype. This sequence joins TRBV6-1 and TRBJ2-1, with 12 nucleotides matching TRBD2. CDR1 is MNHNS, CDR2 SASEGT, per germline. Trimming cost V 5 bases and J 5 bases; bases outside gene matches: 10. The CDR3 consists of 17 residues. DNA for the CDR3: TGTGCCAGCAGTTCCACTCGTCTAGCGGGAGGGGACAATGAGCAGTTCTTC. It is translated as CASSSTRLAGGDNEQFF.